These 30 T cell receptor delta chains came from one sample sequenced in a study of gamma-delta T cells after stem cell transplantation. TCRdb reanalyzed the RT-PCR reads using CATT. The sample includes 2,500 to 3,500 delta-chain clones, approximately 4% of them seen just once. The sequenced sample consisted of gamma-delta T cells. Receptors were obtained from a human donor. It is not recorded whose cells these are; they may come from a transplant donor.

The V gene is TRDV2, the J gene TRDJ3, with TRDD3 matching over 8 bases. This CDR3 is 19 amino acids long. The germline gives CDR1 GEAIGNYY, CDR2 EKD. V lost 2 bases and J lost 2; bases outside the gene matches: 10. The chain's CDR3 is CACDMTGGYGTWDTRQMFF. The CDR3 DNA is TGTGCCTGTGACATGACCGGGGGATATGGGACCTGGGACACCCGACAGATGTTTTTC.

CDR3 nucleotide sequence: TGTGCCTGTGACACCGGGGGATACGCGCGTTCCTGGGACACCCGACAGATGTTTTTC. Amino acids: CACDTGGYARSWDTRQMFF. The chain is built from TRDV2 and TRDJ3, with 10 bases identical to TRDD3. The V gene's germline CDR1 is GEAIGNYY and CDR2 EKD. CDR3 length: 19 residues. V shed 0 bases and J 1 base; nucleotides not matched to a gene: 5.

This clone was found a few times. This chain joins TRDV2 and TRDJ3; 13 nucleotides line up with TRDD3. V was clipped by 1 base and J by 4 bases; unmatched bases: 6. Germline values: CDR1 GEAIGNYY, CDR2 EKD. CDR3 length: 19 residues. The CDR3 bases are TGTGCCTGTGACACTACTGGGGGATACGCATCATGGGACACCCGACAGATGTTTTTC. Amino acid sequence: CACDTTGGYASWDTRQMFF.

This clone was counted between two and nine times. A read error likely explains why the TCRdb protein, taken from a much larger clone, differs from this DNA's translation at residue 6; the protein shown is translated from the DNA. The chain couples TRDV2 to TRDJ1; 7 bases line up with TRDD3. J was trimmed by 0 bases and V by 1 base; bases with no gene match: 13. The CDR3 is made up of 18 amino acids. The germline V gene encodes CDR1 GEAIGNYY and CDR2 EKD. CDR3 protein: CACDTPGDPETNTDKLIF. The CDR3 DNA is TGTGCCTGTGACACACCGGGGGATCCCGAAACAAACACCGATAAACTCATCTTT.

This clone is classed as medium-sized (0.01 to 0.1%). The gene calls are TRDV2 and TRDJ1; tentative D call: TRDD3 (6 bases). Germline V gene lookup returns CDR1 GEAIGNYY and CDR2 EKD. V was shortened by 3 bases and J by 0 bases, with 19 bases between the two germline ends. The CDR3 consists of 17 residues. CDR3 sequence reads: CACDPVGGPPYTDKLIF. In nucleotides, the CDR3 is TGTGCCTGTGACCCGGTGGGGGGTCCCCCGTACACCGATAAACTCATCTTT.

A few counts support this clone. It may be a read error: a sequence one base away is much more abundant. The chain links TRDV2 to TRDJ1, with unresolved D. The CDR3 totals 17 residues. Looked up from germline, CDR1 is GEAIGNYY and CDR2 is EKD. The CDR3 nucleotides read TGTGCCTATGACACGCTAGGACGTAGGCGGCAACACGATAAACTCATCTTT. Translation: CAYDTLGRRRQHDKLIF.

This clone was picked up a small number of times. A much larger clone sits a single nucleotide away, making a read error possible. This chain uses TRDV2 with TRDJ1, with D hard to call. The V gene lost 1 base and the J gene lost 6 bases, with 26 bases spanning the gap. There are 18 residues in the CDR3. Germline values: CDR1 GEAIGNYY, CDR2 EKD. Here the CDR3 reads CACDTLLHPGKGLHKLIF. CDR3 bases: TGTGCCTGTGACACTCTCCTGCACCCGGGCAAGGGTCTTCATAAACTCATCTTT.

Points on this clone: Since a far larger clone is one base different, this is likely a read error. This sequence joins TRDV2 and TRDJ1; D is uncertain. CDR1 and CDR2 from the germline V gene are GEAIGNYY and EKD. The CDR3 covers 16 residues. CDR3 DNA sequence: TGTGCCTGTGACACCGTCGGGGTTTCATACACCGGTAAACTCATCTTT. This gives the protein CACDTVGVSYTGKLIF.

By share, this clone counts as medium-sized (0.01 to 0.1%). The chain has TRDV2 and TRDJ1; 11 bases match TRDD3. V shed 3 bases and J 4 bases; nucleotides not matched to a gene: 6. The germline V gene encodes CDR1 GEAIGNYY and CDR2 EKD. The CDR3 is made up of 15 amino acids. The CDR3 DNA reads TGTGCCTGTGACTTACTGGGGGATAAAGTCGATAAACTCATCTTT. It translates to CACDLLGDKVDKLIF.

The chain employs TRDV2 and TRDJ1, with 13 bases fitting TRDD3. Germline CDR1 reads GEAIGNYY; CDR2 reads EKD. Trimming at V came to 3 bases and at J to 0 bases, leaving 9 bases not matched to a gene. The CDR3 extends over 18 amino acids. CDR3 loop: CACDSVLGDTQYTDKLIF. The CDR3 DNA is TGTGCCTGTGACTCGGTACTGGGGGATACGCAGTACACCGATAAACTCATCTTT.

This clone is judged large. J is TRDJ1 and V is TRDV2; TRDD3 matches 9 bases. The CDR3 contains 16 residues. The trim removed 0 bases at V and 4 bases at J, leaving 8 bases unmatched. Per the germline V gene, CDR1 is GEAIGNYY and CDR2 is EKD. Written as DNA, the CDR3 is TGTGCCTGTGACACCCTACTGGGGGACGACCTCGATAAACTCATCTTT. It specifies CACDTLLGDDLDKLIF.

Concerning this clone: TCRdb assigns this DNA the protein of a much larger clone, which departs from its translation at residue 10; this likely reflects a read error, and the protein shown comes from translating the DNA. This chain connects TRDV2 to TRDJ1; 12 bases are shared with TRDD3. With V trimmed by 3 bases and J by 0 bases, 10 bases remained unmatched. CDR3 length equals 18 residues. CDR1 is GEAIGNYY and CDR2 is EKD in the germline V gene. CDR3 in DNA: TGTGCCTGTGACCCACTGGGGGATACCTTCCCACACACCGATAAACTCATCTTT. Its translation is CACDPLGDTFPHTDKLIF.

Relative to its sample, this clone is medium-sized. CDR3 DNA sequence: TGTGCCTGTGACGGGGTTTCCGGGGCCGATAAACTCATCTTT. The encoded protein is CACDGVSGADKLIF. This chain uses TRDV2 with TRDJ1; D is ambiguous. Trimming removed 3 bases from V and 3 bases from J, with 13 bases in between. The CDR3 has 14 amino acids. Germline V CDR1 and CDR2: GEAIGNYY, EKD.

By sample share, this clone is medium-sized. The chain combines TRDV2 with TRDJ3; the match to TRDD3 covers 7 bases. Germline trimming cut 1 base from V and 2 bases from J; bases unmatched to any gene: 16. CDR3 size: 21 residues. From germline, CDR1 is GEAIGNYY and CDR2 EKD. CDR3 DNA sequence: TGTGCCTGTGACACTGCAAGAAGTACTGGGGATAGGACCTGGGACACCCGACAGATGTTTTTC. Translation: CACDTARSTGDRTWDTRQMFF.

This clone ranks as medium-sized. The chain uses TRDV2 and TRDJ2, with D possibly being TRDD3 (6 bases). Germline CDR1 is GEAIGNYY and CDR2 is EKD. The V end lost 0 bases, the J end lost 4 bases, and 20 bases lay between the germline ends. The CDR3 runs to 18 residues. The CDR3, as DNA: TGTGCCTGTGACACCGTGGGTCTAGGTGGGGGGGAGACAGCACAACTCTTCTTT. Translated: CACDTVGLGGGETAQLFF.

In this sample, this clone turned up a few times. A read error is the likely source, as a far larger clone sits one nucleotide away. This same CDR3 is encoded by further DNA sequences in the sample. The chain links TRDV2 to TRDJ1; TRDD3 matches at 7 bases. This CDR3 comprises 18 residues. Germline CDR1 GEAIGNYY, CDR2 EKD. The CDR3 protein is CACDTMPSTGEDTDKLIF. CDR3 DNA sequence: TGTGCCTGTGACACCATGCCTTCGACTGGGGAAGACACCGATAAACTCATTTTT.

In regard to this clone: Since a far larger clone is one base different, this is likely a read error. The chain has TRDV2 and TRDJ1; maybe TRDD1 (6 bases). The CDR3 has 15 amino acids. CDR1 GEAIGNYY and CDR2 EKD come from the germline V gene. Deletions cut 0 bases from V and 10 bases from J, with 20 bases between. The CDR3: CACDTVGEEGNTLIF. The CDR3 bases are TGTGCCTGTGACACCGTCGGGGAAGAAGGAAATACACTCATCTTT.

This clone qualifies as large (0.1 to 1%). The chain couples TRDV2 to TRDJ1, with 8 bases that match TRDD3. Per the germline V gene, CDR1 is GEAIGNYY and CDR2 is EKD. This CDR3 is 18 amino acids long. V lost 3 bases and J lost 0; bases outside the gene matches: 14. The DNA for the CDR3 is TGTGCCTGTGACGACCTCCTTACTGGGGGGCTATACACCGATAAACTCATCTTT. This gives the protein CACDDLLTGGLYTDKLIF.

This clone is medium-sized in the sample. Other nucleotide sequences in the sample specify the same CDR3. V usage is TRDV2 and J usage is TRDJ3, with TRDD3 matching over 11 bases. Germline CDR1 reads GEAIGNYY; CDR2 reads EKD. CDR3 length: 22 residues. The junction had 12 bases not matched to a gene; V was cut back by 0 bases and J by 0 bases. CDR3 sequence reads: CACDTGFLGDTGGSWDTRQMFF. CDR3 in DNA: TGTGCCTGTGACACCGGGTTCCTGGGGGATACTGGCGGCTCCTGGGACACCCGACAGATGTTTTTC.

This clone was detected a few times. A read error likely explains this, since a far larger clone differs by one base. This chain connects TRDV2 to TRDJ1, with 12 bases fitting TRDD3. The trim removed 0 bases at V and 7 bases at J, leaving 17 bases unmatched. The length of the CDR3 is 19 residues. CDR1 and CDR2 from the germline V gene are GEAIGNYY and EKD. CDR3 sequence reads: CACDTILLGDTEGPGKLIF. Here the CDR3 DNA reads TGTGCCTGTGACACCATTCTACTGGGGGATACAGAAGGGCCGGGTAAACTCATCTTT.

CDR3 bases: TGTGCCTGCGCAGCCCTACTGGGGGATACGCGGGGAGGTGAGGGACCGTACACCGATAAACTCATCTTT. It specifies CACAALLGDTRGGEGPYTDKLIF. The rearrangement links TRDV2 to TRDJ1; 13 nucleotides match TRDD3. J was trimmed by 0 bases and V by 7 bases; bases with no gene match: 28. The germline V gene has CDR1 GEAIGNYY and CDR2 EKD. The CDR3 has 23 residues.

Judged by abundance, this clone is medium-sized. The chain employs TRDV2 and TRDJ3; tentatively, D is TRDD3 (6 bases). Trimming stripped 0 bases from V and 0 bases from J, with 11 bases between. There are 18 residues in the CDR3. Germline V CDR1 and CDR2: GEAIGNYY, EKD. The DNA for the CDR3 is TGTGCCTGTGACACCTCCTGGGGTCGCTCCTGGGACACCCGACAGATGTTTTTC. Encoded protein: CACDTSWGRSWDTRQMFF.

This clone is medium-sized. DNA of the CDR3: TGTGCCTGTGATCGGAGGGGGAGTCAATATGACACCGATAAACTCATCTTT. As protein: CACDRRGSQYDTDKLIF. The rearrangement joins TRDV2 to TRDJ1; D might be TRDD3 (6 bases). The germline CDR1 and CDR2 sequences are GEAIGNYY and EKD. Trimming removed 4 bases at V and 0 bases at J, with 20 bases between. CDR3 length equals 17 residues.

This clone was seen more than once but under ten times. This may be a read error: a much more frequent sequence differs by one nucleotide. The V call is TRDV2, the J call TRDJ1; 13 bases map to TRDD3. This CDR3 contains 17 residues. Germline V gene data show CDR1 as GEAIGNYY and CDR2 as EKD. CDR3 sequence (DNA): TGTGCCTGTGATCCCGTACTGGGGGATACGCGAACCGATAAATTCATCTTT. Its translation: CACDPVLGDTRTDKFIF.

This clone occurred a few times. A far larger clone is one base from this, pointing to a likely read error. Different DNA sequences within this sample yield the same CDR3. The chain employs TRDV2 and TRDJ1; 7 nucleotides line up with TRDD3. CDR1 GEAIGNYY and CDR2 EKD come from the germline V gene. The V segment lost 0 bases and the J segment 0 bases; nucleotides outside the gene matches: 12. This CDR3 has 18 amino acids. The CDR3 region has the DNA TGTGCCTGTGACACCATGCCCTCGACTGGGGAAGACACCGATAAACTCATCTTT. Its protein product is CACDTMPSTGEDTDKLIF.

About this clone itself: This may stem from a read error, because a much larger clone lies one nucleotide away. The sample contains more than one DNA sequence encoding this CDR3. The chain has TRDV2 and TRDJ1; 12 bases match TRDD3. The germline gives CDR1 GEAIGNYY, CDR2 EKD. The CDR3 is made up of 16 amino acids. CDR3 in amino acids: CACDTVQLGDTDKLIF. The CDR3, as DNA: TGTGCCTGTGACACGGTCCAACTGGGGGATACCGATAAACTCATTTTT.

This clone was seen more than once but under ten times. Within the sample, other DNA sequences also encode this same CDR3. The V gene is TRDV2, the J gene TRDJ1; 12 bases are shared with TRDD3. Germline-derived CDR1 and CDR2 are GEAIGNYY and EKD. J lost 0 bases, V lost 3 bases, and 10 bases had no gene match. The CDR3 spans 18 residues. CDR3 sequence: CACDSLLGDTRYTDKLIF. The CDR3 DNA is TGTGCCTGTGACTCCTTACTGGGGGATACCCGGTACACCGATAAACTCATCTTT.

In regard to this clone: A read error is possible here, since a much larger clone lies one base away. The chain recombines TRDV2 with TRDJ1; 10 nucleotides align to TRDD3. Unmatched junction bases numbered 18, after V lost 3 bases and J lost 3 bases. Germline CDR1 GEAIGNYY, CDR2 EKD. The length of the CDR3 is 19 residues. The CDR3 is CACDPLSTGGLLLADKLIF. The CDR3 DNA follows: TGTGCCTGTGACCCCCTTTCTACTGGGGGATTACTCCTCGCCGATAAACTCATCTTT.

There are a few counts of this clone. The V and J genes are TRDV2 and TRDJ1; 10 positions match TRDD3. The germline gives CDR1 GEAIGNYY, CDR2 EKD. The length of the CDR3 is 15 residues. J gave up 7 bases and V 1 base, and 8 bases lay outside the gene matches. DNA of the CDR3: TGTGCCTGTGACACACCGGGGGATACGGGGGGTAAACTCATCTTT. Its protein is CACDTPGDTGGKLIF.

As for this clone: With only one base between it and a far larger clone, this is likely a read error. The rearrangement uses TRDV2 and TRDJ1, with 7 bases that match TRDD3. Germline V gene lookup returns CDR1 GEAIGNYY and CDR2 EKD. V shed 3 bases and J 5 bases; nucleotides not matched to a gene: 11. CDR3 length: 15 amino acids. The CDR3 protein is CACDVLGRPVDKLIF. The DNA for the CDR3 is TGTGCCTGTGACGTACTGGGGCGTCCAGTAGATAAACTCATCTTT.